The rows below give T cell receptor beta chains drawn from one sample of a study of T cell changes during pregnancy in multiple sclerosis. TCRdb's copy holds only in-frame clones and misses some; the assay was immunoSEQ multiplex PCR. The sample shows tens of thousands of clones, around 93% of them seen only once. The source was CD8+ T cells from peripheral blood mononuclear cells, collected in the first trimester of pregnancy. These receptors all stem from a female donor with multiple sclerosis, enrolled in a pregnancy study. Each CDR3 is given with its conserved first and last residue. Each record gives: J gene, D gene, clone size, V gene, CDR3 protein, CDR3 DNA. D genes are given only for firm matches. Clone sizes are given selectively: once, few, many, or a class where the clone is expanded.

>TRBJ1-1|TRBD1|NA|TRBV9
CASTSGTGARPEAFF
TGTGCCAGCACCTCAGGGACAGGGGCGAGACCTGAAGCTTTCTTT
>TRBJ2-5|NA|NA|TRBV28
CASGDQETQYF
TGTGCCTCGGGGGACCAAGAGACCCAGTACTTC
>TRBJ2-7|TRBD2|NA|TRBV19
CASSITLAGGHDEQYF
TGTGCCAGTAGTATTACCCTAGCGGGAGGGCACGACGAGCAGTACTTC
>TRBJ2-2|TRBD2|NA|TRBV19
CASSIPSQPGGSPEGTGELFF
TGTGCCAGTAGTATCCCTTCTCAGCCTGGCGGGAGCCCCGAGGGCACCGGGGAGCTGTTTTTT
>TRBJ2-7|NA|NA|TRBV7-9
CASSPSGGTTYEQYF
TGTGCCAGCAGCCCTTCAGGGGGGACCACCTACGAGCAGTACTTC
>TRBJ1-1|NA|few|TRBV7-6
CASSPGRQEVDTEAFF
TGTGCCAGCAGCCCAGGACGACAGGAAGTCGACACTGAAGCTTTCTTT
>TRBJ1-1|NA|NA|TRBV9
CASSVTGNTEAFF
TGTGCCAGCAGCGTAACAGGGAACACTGAAGCTTTCTTT
>TRBJ2-7|TRBD1|NA|TRBV7-9
CASSLAGTGYEQYF
TGTGCCAGCAGCCTCGCCGGGACAGGGTACGAGCAGTACTTC
>TRBJ2-3|TRBD2|NA|TRBV28
CASSSGLAGTDTQYF
TGTGCCAGCAGTTCTGGACTAGCGGGGACAGATACGCAGTATTTT
>TRBJ1-5|TRBD1|NA|TRBV4-3
CASSLDRGHNQPQHF
TGCGCCAGCAGCCTAGACAGGGGGCACAATCAGCCCCAGCATTTT
>TRBJ2-3|NA|NA|TRBV7-3
CASSLTGGELDTQYF
TGTGCCAGCAGCTTAACCGGCGGGGAGTTAGATACGCAGTATTTT
>TRBJ1-1|TRBD1|NA|TRBV9
CASSGGQDTEAFF
TGTGCCAGCAGCGGGGGACAGGACACTGAAGCTTTCTTT
>TRBJ2-7|TRBD1|NA|TRBV9
CASSPRQGAFYEQYF
TGTGCCAGCAGCCCCCGACAGGGGGCTTTCTACGAGCAGTACTTC
>TRBJ2-7|TRBD2|NA|TRBV27
CASRPGLAGNEQYF
TGTGCCAGCAGGCCCGGACTAGCGGGTAACGAGCAGTACTTC
>TRBJ1-2|NA|NA|TRBV4-1
CASSQVEVPDYNYGYTF
TGCGCCAGCAGCCAAGTGGAGGTGCCAGACTATAACTATGGCTACACCTTC
>TRBJ2-3|TRBD2|NA|TRBV9
CASSSRGGGATDTQYF
TGTGCCAGCAGCTCCAGGGGCGGGGGGGCAACAGATACGCAGTATTTT
>TRBJ2-5|TRBD2|once|TRBV13
CASSWRERAQETQYF
TGTGCCAGCAGCTGGCGGGAGAGGGCCCAAGAGACCCAGTACTTC
>TRBJ2-7|NA|NA|TRBV4-1
CASSQRSWVGTDEQYF
TGCGCCAGCAGCCAAAGGTCGTGGGTCGGGACTGACGAGCAGTACTTC
>TRBJ2-4|TRBD1|NA|TRBV5-4
CASSQEGQGNIQYF
TGTGCCAGCAGCCAAGAGGGACAGGGAAACATTCAGTACTTC
>TRBJ2-7|TRBD1|NA|TRBV7-6
CASSFSGQGAAYEQYF
TGTGCCAGCAGCTTCTCGGGACAGGGGGCTGCCTACGAGCAGTACTTC
>TRBJ2-3|NA|NA|TRBV4-2
CASSQEWGPLGTDTQYF
TGTGCCAGCAGCCAAGAATGGGGGCCACTCGGCACAGATACGCAGTATTTT
>TRBJ2-7|NA|NA|TRBV6-6
CASSSGQTYEQYF
TGTGCCAGCAGTTCCGGACAGACCTACGAGCAGTACTTC
>TRBJ2-1|NA|NA|TRBV7-9
CASSSTAYNEQFF
TGTGCCAGCAGCTCGACAGCTTACAATGAGCAGTTCTTC